Listed below are T cell receptor beta chains from one sample, sequenced in a study of blood T cells in healthy people across ages. TCRdb analysed the 5' RACE reads with MiXCR anew, one entry per CDR3 protein. The sample has 1.8 million or so distinct CDR3 sequences, approximately 39% seen once. Sequencing was performed on blood. These TCRs come from a human donor in good health. The CDR3 runs from the conserved cysteine through the conserved F or W. Fields, in order: CDR3 DNA, CDR3 protein, V gene, J gene, clone size, D gene. D genes are given only for firm matches. Only part of the rows carry a size: once, few, many, or a class if the clone is expanded.

TGCAGCGTTGATACGTTGGAGACCCAGTACTTC,CSVDTLETQYF,TRBV29-1,TRBJ2-5,many,-
TGCGCCAGCAGCTTGAATGCCGGGAACTCCTACGAGCAGTACTTC,CASSLNAGNSYEQYF,TRBV5-1,TRBJ2-7,-,-
TGTGCCAGCAATATACAGGACAAGGGCGGGGAGCTGTTTTTT,CASNIQDKGGELFF,TRBV27,TRBJ2-2,few,-
TGTGCCAGCAGCTCCACTAGCGGGGGGCCGGCAGGCACAGATACGCAGTATTTT,CASSSTSGGPAGTDTQYF,TRBV7-2,TRBJ2-3,few,TRBD2
TGTGCCAGCAGGACAGACCAAGAGACCCAGTACTTC,CASRTDQETQYF,TRBV2,TRBJ2-5,many,-
TGCGCCAGCAGCAAGGCTCCCGGGACAGATAATGAAAAACTGTTTTTT,CASSKAPGTDNEKLFF,TRBV4-1,TRBJ1-4,-,TRBD1
TGTGCCAGCAGCCTTAGACAGGGATCGGGTGAGCAGTTCTTC,CASSLRQGSGEQFF,TRBV7-2,TRBJ2-1,-,TRBD1
TGTGCCAGCAGTTACGGGACTAGTGGGGCCAACGTCCTGACTTTC,CASSYGTSGANVLTF,TRBV6-2/TRBV6-3,TRBJ2-6,-,TRBD2
TGTGCCAGCAGTAGGTCCCCTAAAGGGGGGGGTGGTGAGCAGTTCTTC,CASSRSPKGGGGEQFF,TRBV28,TRBJ2-1,-,-
TGTGCCAGCAGTTACAGGGGAGCCGGGAGCAATCAGCCCCAGCATTTT,CASSYRGAGSNQPQHF,TRBV6-5,TRBJ1-5,-,-
TGTGCCAGCAGTCACCCTCCAGGGGAGCAGTACTTC,CASSHPPGEQYF,TRBV6-5,TRBJ2-7,many,-
TGTGCCAGCAGTTTAGGGAGTGGCTTGGGACAGGGCCAAGAGACCCAGTACTTC,CASSLGSGLGQGQETQYF,TRBV12-3/TRBV12-4,TRBJ2-5,-,TRBD1
TGTGCCAGCAAAGGGGGGGGGAAGACTAACTATGGCTACACCTTC,CASKGGGKTNYGYTF,TRBV6-5,TRBJ1-2,few,-
TGTGCCAGTAATGTCCAGGGGAGTTTTCAGTACTTC,CASNVQGSFQYF,TRBV12-3/TRBV12-4,TRBJ2-7,many,-
TGTGCCAGCAGCTTACTGTCATATCCGTTGTATGATTGGTACACCTTC,CASSLLSYPLYDWYTF,TRBV7-2,TRBJ1-2,-,-
TGTGCCAGCAGGGGGGCCCTACCCTACGAGCAGTACTTC,CASRGALPYEQYF,TRBV7-9,TRBJ2-7,few,-
TGCGCCAGCAGCCCTTCTCCCGGGACAGGGAACGGCTACACCTTC,CASSPSPGTGNGYTF,TRBV4-1,TRBJ1-2,-,TRBD1
TGTGCCAGCAGCTTAACTTCAAGCGGGGCCAACTACGAGCAGTACTTC,CASSLTSSGANYEQYF,TRBV13,TRBJ2-7,-,TRBD2
TGTGCCAGCAGTTACGAGAATCCTAACTATGGCTACACCTTC,CASSYENPNYGYTF,TRBV6-6,TRBJ1-2,-,-
TGTGCCAGCAGCGATAGGGGGGCCGGGACAGACTTTTTCTACCCTGAAGCTTTCTTT,CASSDRGAGTDFFYPEAFF,TRBV7-9,TRBJ1-1,-,TRBD1
TGCGCCAGCAGCCCCGGGGGACTCTACGAGCAGTACTTC,CASSPGGLYEQYF,TRBV5-1,TRBJ2-7,many,-
TGTGCCAGCAGTGAAAAAGCAGCCTTCTATGGCTACACCTTC,CASSEKAAFYGYTF,TRBV25-1,TRBJ1-2,few,-
TGCAGTGCTACCCAGCGGGGGACGGAGACCCAGTACTTC,CSATQRGTETQYF,TRBV20-1,TRBJ2-5,-,TRBD2
TGCGCCAGCAGCTTGGGGCCGGACGCCACCGGGGAGCTGTTTTTT,CASSLGPDATGELFF,TRBV5-1,TRBJ2-2,-,-
TGTGCCAGCAGTTACTCGATTTCCGGGACATTATATGGCTACACCTTC,CASSYSISGTLYGYTF,TRBV6-5,TRBJ1-2,few,-